This is a list of T cell receptor beta chains from one sample in a study of a mutant IDH1 vaccine in newly diagnosed glioma. No antigens are known for them. Using immunoSEQ multiplex PCR, the repertoire was profiled, and TCRdb retains in-frame clones only, with some absent. The sample includes roughly 120,000 clones, about four fifths of them seen just once. The source was PBMCs, collected from a glioma patient whose treatment included an IDH1 peptide vaccine. The receptors derive from a middle-aged man with glioma. Each CDR3 is given with its conserved first and last residue. A D gene is named only where the DNA matches it firmly. Clone size, where shown, is once, few, many, or a class for clones that have expanded.

d_gene,v_gene,abundance,j_gene,len,CDR3nt,CDR3aa
-,TRBV12-5,few,TRBJ1-1,14,TGTGCTAGTGGTTCGAGGACGGGAGTACATGGAGCTTTCTTT,CASGSRTGVHGAFF
-,TRBV2,-,TRBJ1-3,13,TGTGCCAGCAGTGAGAGCTCTGGAAACACCATATATTTT,CASSESSGNTIYF
TRBD1,TRBV30,-,TRBJ1-2,15,TGTGCCTGGAGTGCCCTCCGGGACAGGAGGCCGTGGAGGACCTTC,CAWSALRDRRPWRTF
-,TRBV7-9,few,TRBJ1-1,12,TGTGCCAGCAGCTTAGGTGGGTTTGAAGCTTTCTTT,CASSLGGFEAFF
-,TRBV5-1,few,TRBJ2-6,15,TGCGCCAGCAGCTTGGAGGGTTCTGGGGCCAACGTCCTGACTTTC,CASSLEGSGANVLTF
TRBD1,TRBV5-6,-,TRBJ1-1,16,TGTGCCAGCAGCTCTCAACCCCGGGACAGGGGTGAGAAAGCTTTCTTT,CASSSQPRDRGEKAFF
TRBD1,TRBV2,few,TRBJ2-5,15,TGTGCCAGCAGTGAAGGACAGGGTCCTATGGAGACCCAGTACTTC,CASSEGQGPMETQYF
TRBD2,TRBV7-2,-,TRBJ2-3,15,TGTGCCAGCAGCTTAGTGTCTAGCGGGGGGGTTACGCAGTATTTT,CASSLVSSGGVTQYF
TRBD2,TRBV11-2,few,TRBJ2-7,15,TGTGCCAGCAGCTTCGGACTAGCGGGAGTCTACGAGCAGTACTTC,CASSFGLAGVYEQYF
-,TRBV19,-,TRBJ1-5,15,TGTGCCAGTAGTATATCGGGCAGGGATTATCAGCCCCAGCATTTT,CASSISGRDYQPQHF
-,TRBV30,-,TRBJ1-4,13,TGTGCCTGGAGCCCGCAGGGTACAGAAAAACTGTTTTTT,CAWSPQGTEKLFF
TRBD1,TRBV5-4,many,TRBJ1-2,14,TGTGCCAGCAGCTTGGACAGGGGGTCCTATGGCTACACCTTC,CASSLDRGSYGYTF
TRBD1,TRBV18,-,TRBJ1-2,15,TGTGCCAGCTCACCGGGGACAGGGATTAACTATGGCTACACCTTC,CASSPGTGINYGYTF
TRBD1,TRBV4-3,-,TRBJ2-7,16,TGCGCCAGCAGCCCTATGCTGGCAGGGGGCGGCGACGAGCAGTACTTC,CASSPMLAGGGDEQYF
-,TRBV19,-,TRBJ1-5,14,TGTGCCAGTAGTATTCCCGTGAGCAATCAGCCCCAGCATTTT,CASSIPVSNQPQHF
-,TRBV19,-,TRBJ2-7,16,TGTGCCAGTAGTCCTGGGCGGGTTTCGGGCTCCTACGAGCAGTACTTC,CASSPGRVSGSYEQYF
-,TRBV18,few,TRBJ2-1,14,TGTGCCAGCTCACCACAATACTCTAGCTATGAGCAGTTCTTC,CASSPQYSSYEQFF
-,TRBV18,-,TRBJ1-2,15,TGTGCCAGCTCACCTCTAGTCGGGTCAGATTATGGCTACACCTTC,CASSPLVGSDYGYTF
-,TRBV19,-,TRBJ2-7,13,TGTGCCAGTAGTATCGCAGCTCCCTACGAGCAGTACTTC,CASSIAAPYEQYF
-,TRBV4-2,-,TRBJ2-6,15,TGTGCCAGCAGCCAAGTGCACTCTGGGGCCAACGTCCTGACTTTC,CASSQVHSGANVLTF